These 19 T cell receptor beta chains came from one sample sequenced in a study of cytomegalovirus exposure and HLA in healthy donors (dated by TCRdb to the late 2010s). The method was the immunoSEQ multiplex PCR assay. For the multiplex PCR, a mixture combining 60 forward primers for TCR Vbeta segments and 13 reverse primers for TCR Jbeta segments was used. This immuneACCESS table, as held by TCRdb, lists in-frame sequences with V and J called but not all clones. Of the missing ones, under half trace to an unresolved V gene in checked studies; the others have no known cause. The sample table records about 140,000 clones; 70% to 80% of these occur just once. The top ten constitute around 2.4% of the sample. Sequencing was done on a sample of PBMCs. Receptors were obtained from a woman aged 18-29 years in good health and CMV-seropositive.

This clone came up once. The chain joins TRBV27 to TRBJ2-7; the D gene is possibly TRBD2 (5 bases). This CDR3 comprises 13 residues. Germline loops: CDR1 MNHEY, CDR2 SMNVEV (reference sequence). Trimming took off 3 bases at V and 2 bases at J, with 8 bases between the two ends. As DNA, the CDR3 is TGTGCCAGCAGTTTGGGAGCTACCTACGAGCAGTACTTC. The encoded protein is CASSLGATYEQYF.

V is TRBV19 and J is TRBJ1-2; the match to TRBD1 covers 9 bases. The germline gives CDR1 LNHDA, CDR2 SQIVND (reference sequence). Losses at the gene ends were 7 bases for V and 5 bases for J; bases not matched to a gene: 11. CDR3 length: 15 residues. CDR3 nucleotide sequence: TGTGCCAGTATACGACGAGGACAGGGGATATATGGCTACACCTTC. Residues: CASIRRGQGIYGYTF. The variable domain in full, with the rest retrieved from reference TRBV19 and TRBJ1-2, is DGGITQSPKYLFRKEGQNVTLSCEQNLNHDAMYWYRQDPGQGLRLIYYSQIVNDFQKGDIAEGYSVSREKKESFPLTVTSAQKNPTAFYLCASIRRGQGIYGYTFGSGTRLTVV.

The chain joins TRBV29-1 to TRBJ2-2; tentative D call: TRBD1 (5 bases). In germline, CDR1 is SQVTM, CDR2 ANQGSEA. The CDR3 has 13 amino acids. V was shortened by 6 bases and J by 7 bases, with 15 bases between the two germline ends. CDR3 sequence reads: CSVSQGTFGELFF. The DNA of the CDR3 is TGCAGCGTCTCCCAGGGTACCTTCGGGGAGCTGTTTTTT.

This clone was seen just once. Here the CDR3 reads CASSLDPGGLTQYF. CDR3 DNA sequence: TGTGCCAGCAGCTTAGACCCTGGCGGGCTTACGCAGTATTTT. The rearrangement joins TRBV11-2 to TRBJ2-3, with a possible D match to TRBD2 (5 bases). V shed 0 bases and J shed 8 bases, with 12 bases lying between them. The CDR3 consists of 14 residues. Germline V gene lookup returns CDR1 SGHAT and CDR2 FQNNGV.

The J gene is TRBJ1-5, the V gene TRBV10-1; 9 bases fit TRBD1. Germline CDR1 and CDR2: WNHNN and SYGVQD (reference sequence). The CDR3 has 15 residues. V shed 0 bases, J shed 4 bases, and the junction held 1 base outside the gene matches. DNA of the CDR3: TGCGCCAGCAGTGAGTCGGGGACAGGGAATCAGCCCCAGCATTTT. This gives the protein CASSESGTGNQPQHF.

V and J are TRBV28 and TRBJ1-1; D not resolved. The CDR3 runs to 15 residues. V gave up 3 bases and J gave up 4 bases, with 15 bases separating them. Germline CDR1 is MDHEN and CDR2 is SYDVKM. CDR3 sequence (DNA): TGTGCCAGCAGTTTGAGAGGAACGCTGGGCACTGAAGCTTTCTTT. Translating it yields CASSLRGTLGTEAFF. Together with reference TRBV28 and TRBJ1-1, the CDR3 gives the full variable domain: DVKVTQSSRYLVKRTGEKVFLECVQDMDHENMFWYRQDPGLGLRLIYFSYDVKMKEKGDIPEGYSVSREKKERFSLILESASTNQTSMYLCASSLRGTLGTEAFFGQGTRLTVV.

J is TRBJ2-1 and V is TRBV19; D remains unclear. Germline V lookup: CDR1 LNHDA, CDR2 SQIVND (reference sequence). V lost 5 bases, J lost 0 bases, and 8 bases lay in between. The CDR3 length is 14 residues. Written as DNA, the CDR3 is TGTGCCAGTAGTCGTCGGAGCTCCTACAATGAGCAGTTCTTC. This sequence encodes CASSRRSSYNEQFF.

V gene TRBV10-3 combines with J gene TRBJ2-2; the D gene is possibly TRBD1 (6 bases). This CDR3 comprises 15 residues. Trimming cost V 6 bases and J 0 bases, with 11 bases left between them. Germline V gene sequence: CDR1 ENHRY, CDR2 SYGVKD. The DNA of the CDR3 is TGTGCCATCAGAGCCGGGACACCGAACACCGGGGAGCTGTTTTTT. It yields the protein CAIRAGTPNTGELFF.

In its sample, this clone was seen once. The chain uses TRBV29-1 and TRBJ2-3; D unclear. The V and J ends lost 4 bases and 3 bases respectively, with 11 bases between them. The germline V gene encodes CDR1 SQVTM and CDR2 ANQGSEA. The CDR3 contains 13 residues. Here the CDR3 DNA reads TGCAGCGTTGGGCTAGTTGTTACAGATACGCAGTATTTT. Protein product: CSVGLVVTDTQYF.

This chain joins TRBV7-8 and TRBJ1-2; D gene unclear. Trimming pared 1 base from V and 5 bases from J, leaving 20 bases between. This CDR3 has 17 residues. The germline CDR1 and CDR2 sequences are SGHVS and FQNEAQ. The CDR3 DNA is TGTGCCAGCAGCTTAGTAAGTGGTACAGAAAATAGATATGGCTACACCTTC. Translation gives CASSLVSGTENRYGYTF.

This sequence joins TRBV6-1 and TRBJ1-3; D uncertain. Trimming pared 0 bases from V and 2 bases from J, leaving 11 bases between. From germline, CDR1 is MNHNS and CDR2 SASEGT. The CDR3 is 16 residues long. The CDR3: CASSEADSVPGNTIYF. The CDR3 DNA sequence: TGTGCCAGCAGTGAAGCGGACTCGGTGCCTGGAAACACCATATATTTT.

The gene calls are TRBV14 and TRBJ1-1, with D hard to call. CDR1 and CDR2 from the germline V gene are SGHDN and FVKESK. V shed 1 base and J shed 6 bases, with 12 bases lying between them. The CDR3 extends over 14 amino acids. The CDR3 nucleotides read TGTGCCAGCAGCCAAGGCAGATTTATCGCTGAAGCTTTCTTT. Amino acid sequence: CASSQGRFIAEAFF.

The CDR3 DNA is TGTGCCAGCAGCTTAATATGGCAGGGGGCGCCTAACTATGGCTACACCTTC. Translated, it gives CASSLIWQGAPNYGYTF. The chain uses TRBV7-2 and TRBJ1-2; 8 positions agree with TRBD1. V lost 2 bases and J lost 0; bases outside the gene matches: 8. The CDR3 contains 17 residues. The germline gives CDR1 SGHTA, CDR2 FQGNSA.

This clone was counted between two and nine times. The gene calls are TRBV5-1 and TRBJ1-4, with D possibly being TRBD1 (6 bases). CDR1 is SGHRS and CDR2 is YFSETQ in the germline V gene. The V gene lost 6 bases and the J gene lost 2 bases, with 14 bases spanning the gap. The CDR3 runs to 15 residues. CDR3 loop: CASTKGDITNEKLFF. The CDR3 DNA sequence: TGCGCCAGCACTAAGGGGGACATTACTAATGAAAAACTGTTTTTT.

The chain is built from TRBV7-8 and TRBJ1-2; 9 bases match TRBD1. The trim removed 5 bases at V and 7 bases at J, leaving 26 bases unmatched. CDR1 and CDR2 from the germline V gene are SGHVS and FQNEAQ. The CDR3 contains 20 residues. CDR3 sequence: CASSLSLYRDRAANFGGYTF. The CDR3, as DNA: TGTGCCAGCAGCCTAAGTCTATACCGGGACAGGGCGGCTAATTTCGGTGGCTACACCTTC.

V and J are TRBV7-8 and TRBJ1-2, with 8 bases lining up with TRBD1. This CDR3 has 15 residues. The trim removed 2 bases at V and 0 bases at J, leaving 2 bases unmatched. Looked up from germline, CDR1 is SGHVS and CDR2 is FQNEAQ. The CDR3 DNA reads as TGTGCCAGCAGCTTAAGACAGGGGTCTAACTATGGCTACACCTTC. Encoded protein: CASSLRQGSNYGYTF.

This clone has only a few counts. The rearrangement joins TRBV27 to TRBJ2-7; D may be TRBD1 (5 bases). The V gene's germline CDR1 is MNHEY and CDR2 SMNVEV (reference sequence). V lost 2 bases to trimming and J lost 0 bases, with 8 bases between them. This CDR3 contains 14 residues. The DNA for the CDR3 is TGTGCCAGCAGTTTAGCCGGACACTCCTACGAGCAGTACTTC. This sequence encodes CASSLAGHSYEQYF.

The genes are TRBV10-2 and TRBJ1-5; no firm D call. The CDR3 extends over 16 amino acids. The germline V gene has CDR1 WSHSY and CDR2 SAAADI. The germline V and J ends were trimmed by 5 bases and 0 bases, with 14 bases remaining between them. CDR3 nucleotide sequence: TGCGCCAGCAGTCCCGGGAAGACCCGTAGCAATCAGCCCCAGCATTTT. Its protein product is CASSPGKTRSNQPQHF.

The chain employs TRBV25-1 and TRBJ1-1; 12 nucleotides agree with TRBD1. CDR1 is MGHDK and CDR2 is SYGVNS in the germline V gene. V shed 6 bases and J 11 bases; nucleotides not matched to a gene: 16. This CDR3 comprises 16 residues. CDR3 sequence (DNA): TGTGCCAGCAGGGCAACCTCCGGGACAGGGGGCGCGAGGGCTTTCTTT. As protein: CASRATSGTGGARAFF.